The clone carrying this T cell receptor beta chain was found once. The data derive from a study of blood T cell repertoires in COVID-19. The wider study: Researchers got acute and convalescent COVID-19 samples from the United States, Italy and Spain. PBMCs, B-cell-depleted T cells, or T cells provided the cDNA or gDNA that made up the material.

Study processing details: For nucleated cells, counts were estimated from reference gene primer amplification. Measured with immunoSEQ multiplex PCR; TCRdb has only the in-frame clones, and not every one. V and J calls and clone size come straight from that table; D and trimming were deduced from the DNA. The sample yields approximately 110,000 clones, around nine tenths seen once. V dropped 3 bases and J dropped 7; count of bases not matched to a gene: 7. CDR1 is LGHDT, CDR2 YNNKEL, per germline (reference sequence). There are 14 residues in the CDR3. Sequences were obtained from peripheral blood. This clonotype originated in a man aged 35 to 55 with acute or convalescent COVID-19. This rearrangement joins TRBV3-1 (or the pseudogene TRBV3-2) to TRBJ2-5; 8 bases align to TRBD1. This CDR3 is CASSQARGHGTQYF. The CDR3 DNA reads TGTGCCAGCAGCCAGGCCAGGGGGCATGGGACCCAGTACTTC.